Listed below are T cell receptor beta chains from one sample, sequenced in a study of shared clonotypes between healthy human individuals. Measured with immunoSEQ multiplex PCR; TCRdb has only the in-frame clones, and not every one. The table has some 500,000 clones, about 96% seen once. Sequencing was performed on naive CD4+ T cells sorted from blood. Source of these receptors: a woman aged 25 to 39 in good health. Both conserved end residues are part of each CDR3. D genes are given only for firm matches. Part of the rows lack a size; the others show once, few, many or a class for expanded clones.

>.|TRBV28|TRBJ1-6|.
CASRSVYSPLHF
TGTGCCAGCAGATCGGTCTATTCACCCCTCCACTTT
>TRBD1|TRBV5-1|TRBJ2-6|.
CASSLPGGGGANVLTF
TGCGCCAGCAGCTTGCCAGGGGGCGGTGGGGCCAACGTCCTGACTTTC
>.|TRBV5-1|TRBJ1-4|.
CASSLDAGVGEKLFF
TGCGCCAGCAGCCTGGACGCGGGGGTGGGTGAAAAACTGTTTTTT
>.|TRBV6-6|TRBJ2-7|.
CASSPVGLYEQYF
TGTGCCAGCAGTCCGGTGGGCCTCTACGAGCAGTACTTC
>TRBD2|TRBV14|TRBJ2-7|.
CASSPRRTSDSYEQYF
TGTGCCAGCAGCCCCCGTCGGACTAGCGACTCCTACGAGCAGTACTTC
>.|TRBV25-1|TRBJ2-2|.
CASSESFEGELFF
TGTGCCAGCAGTGAATCGTTTGAGGGGGAGCTGTTTTTT
>.|TRBV1|TRBJ2-7|.
CTSSSGGANEQYF
TGCACCAGCAGCTCGGGGGGAGCCAACGAGCAGTACTTC
>TRBD1|TRBV28|TRBJ2-7|.
CASTFGQGASEQYF
TGTGCCAGCACCTTCGGACAGGGGGCTAGCGAGCAGTACTTC
>.|TRBV29-1|TRBJ1-1|.
CSVCRANTEAFF
TGCAGCGTGTGCAGGGCCAACACTGAAGCTTTCTTT
>.|TRBV5-1|TRBJ1-5|.
CASSLDLGGNQPQHF
TGCGCCAGCAGCTTGGATCTAGGGGGCAATCAGCCCCAGCATTTT
>.|TRBV28|TRBJ2-7|.
CASSLEGQTYEQYF
TGTGCCAGCAGTTTAGAGGGACAAACCTACGAGCAGTACTTC
>TRBD2|TRBV10-3|TRBJ2-7|.
CAISGRLAGGQHEQYF
TGTGCCATCAGTGGCCGACTAGCGGGAGGGCAGCACGAGCAGTACTTC
>.|TRBV27|TRBJ1-2|.
CASSRNPNYGYTF
TGTGCCAGCTCCAGGAACCCCAACTATGGCTACACCTTC
>.|TRBV18|TRBJ1-2|.
CASSPRDTDGYTF
TGTGCCAGCTCACCACGGGACACCGATGGCTACACCTTC
>.|TRBV6-5|TRBJ1-3|.
CASSYSTSLGNTIYF
TGTGCCAGCAGTTACTCGACCAGCTTGGGAAACACCATATATTTT
>TRBD2|TRBV10-3|TRBJ2-1|.
CAISTSGGAYNEQFF
TGTGCCATCAGCACTAGCGGGGGAGCCTACAATGAGCAGTTCTTC
>.|TRBV4-1|TRBJ2-3|.
CASSQQTDTQYF
TGCGCCAGCAGCCAACAAACAGATACGCAGTATTTT
>TRBD2|TRBV5-1|TRBJ2-5|.
CASSYLSGRAQETQYF
TGCGCCAGCAGCTATCTGAGCGGGAGAGCACAAGAGACCCAGTACTTC
>TRBD1|TRBV28|TRBJ1-1|.
CASSLRDRPGTEAFF
TGTGCCAGCAGTTTAAGGGACAGGCCTGGTACTGAAGCTTTCTTT
>.|TRBV4-1|TRBJ2-7|.
CASSQPGRLKEQYF
TGCGCCAGCAGCCAACCGGGACGGCTTAAGGAGCAGTACTTC
>.|TRBV27|TRBJ2-5|once
CASSQTGLQETQYF
TGTGCCAGCAGTCAAACCGGGTTACAAGAGACCCAGTACTTC
>.|TRBV19|TRBJ2-7|.
CASSIRSRQGLQYF
TGTGCCAGTAGTATAAGATCCCGTCAGGGTTTGCAGTACTTC
>.|TRBV6-5|TRBJ2-1|.
CASSYMDSYNEQFF
TGTGCCAGCAGTTATATGGATTCCTACAATGAGCAGTTCTTC
>.|TRBV28|TRBJ1-2|.
CASSFPGNYGYTF
TGTGCCAGCAGTTTCCCAGGGAACTATGGCTACACCTTC
>TRBD1|TRBV30|TRBJ2-5|once
CAWGGGTGQETQYF
TGTGCCTGGGGCGGCGGGACAGGTCAAGAGACCCAGTACTTC
>.|TRBV20-1|TRBJ2-5|.
CSATYSETQYF
TGCAGTGCTACTTATAGCGAGACCCAGTACTTC
>.|TRBV30|TRBJ2-7|.
CAWSVPAGWPTHEQYF
TGTGCCTGGAGTGTCCCCGCCGGATGGCCCACCCACGAGCAGTACTTC
>TRBD1|TRBV6-5|TRBJ2-7|.
CASRWTGTGNEQYF
TGTGCCAGCAGGTGGACCGGGACAGGAAACGAGCAGTACTTC
>.|TRBV30|TRBJ1-1|.
CAWNGTEAFF
TGTGCCTGGAACGGGACTGAAGCTTTCTTT
>TRBD1|TRBV10-2|TRBJ1-5|.
CASSGTGVNQPQHF
TGCGCCAGCAGCGGGACAGGGGTCAATCAGCCCCAGCATTTT
>.|TRBV7-2|TRBJ1-3|once
CASSLEASYGNTIYF
TGTGCCAGCAGCTTAGAGGCCAGCTATGGAAACACCATATATTTT
>TRBD1|TRBV5-8|TRBJ2-7|.
CASSLGDRTTYEQYF
TGTGCCAGCAGCTTAGGGGACAGGACCACCTACGAGCAGTACTTC
>TRBD1|TRBV7-9|TRBJ2-3|.
CASSLSRGQRDTQYF
TGTGCCAGCAGCTTATCCAGGGGGCAGAGAGATACGCAGTATTTT
>TRBD2|TRBV5-1|TRBJ2-5|once
CASSLGTSGETQYF
TGCGCCAGCAGCTTGGGGACTAGCGGAGAGACCCAGTACTTC
>TRBD2|TRBV5-1|TRBJ2-7|.
CASRSEAGVDYEQYF
TGCGCCAGCAGGTCCGAAGCGGGAGTTGACTACGAGCAGTACTTC
>TRBD1|TRBV5-1|TRBJ2-3|.
CASSFQGAGTDTQYF
TGCGCCAGCAGCTTTCAGGGGGCGGGTACAGATACGCAGTATTTT
>.|TRBV9|TRBJ2-5|.
CASSVGSGWNGGTQYF
TGTGCCAGCAGCGTAGGAAGTGGATGGAATGGGGGGACCCAGTACTTC
>TRBD1|TRBV6-1|TRBJ1-4|.
CASSDAGTGGLSGTNEKLFF
TGTGCCAGCAGTGACGCCGGGACAGGGGGCTTGAGTGGAACTAATGAAAAACTGTTTTTT
>TRBD2|TRBV28|TRBJ2-2|.
CASRGSGSGTGELFF
TGTGCCAGCAGAGGGAGCGGGAGTGGGACCGGGGAGCTGTTTTTT
>TRBD2|TRBV5-6|TRBJ2-7|.
CASSLAGASGRARQYF
TGTGCCAGCAGCTTGGCCGGGGCTAGCGGGAGGGCCCGGCAGTACTTC
>TRBD1|TRBV5-5|TRBJ2-7|.
CASSFMGDRPLGQYF
TGTGCCAGCAGCTTTATGGGGGACAGACCTTTGGGGCAGTACTTC
>TRBD2|TRBV10-1|TRBJ2-1|.
CAILVTRAGDDPTEFF
TGCGCCATCCTCGTGACTAGAGCGGGAGACGACCCTACGGAGTTCTTC
>.|TRBV14|TRBJ2-7|once
CASSQLAYEQYF
TGTGCCAGCAGCCAATTGGCCTACGAGCAGTACTTC
>.|TRBV5-6|TRBJ2-1|.
CASSTGHARNYNEQFF
TGTGCCAGCAGCACTGGACACGCGAGAAATTACAATGAGCAGTTCTTC
>TRBD2|TRBV9|TRBJ2-1|.
CASSVGLAGYNEQFF
TGTGCCAGCAGCGTAGGACTAGCCGGATACAATGAGCAGTTCTTC